One and the same sample provided the 16 T cell receptor beta chains below, sequenced in a study of graft-versus-host responses after intestinal transplantation (dated by TCRdb to the early 2020s). What these receptors recognize is not known. The method was the immunoSEQ multiplex PCR assay. In TCRdb, the immuneACCESS table is reduced to in-frame sequences with V and J assigned. These tables do not hold every clone; where another copy was compared, an unresolved V gene accounts for under half, and the others remain unexplained. The sample table contains around 55,000 clones; only one count was recorded for roughly nine tenths of them. The ten top clones hold approximately 0.6% of the sample. In light of the paper, this sample's time point label describes: cells obtained before transplantation from donor or recipient. Sequenced here: unstimulated CD4+ T cells sorted from spleen or lymph node cells, sampled before transplant. These receptors originate from a human donor who was the organ donor for an intestinal transplant.

This chain connects TRBV12-5 to TRBJ1-2; 8 bases fit TRBD1. There are 14 residues in the CDR3. Trimming took 2 bases from V and 6 from J; bases not matched to a gene: 5. The V gene's germline CDR1 is LGHNT and CDR2 FRNRAP. CDR3: CASGLPTDRDGYTF. The CDR3 bases are TGTGCTAGTGGTTTGCCAACGGACAGGGATGGCTACACCTTC. Complete variable domain (other parts from reference TRBV12-5 and TRBJ1-2): DARVTQTPRHKVTEMGQEVTMRCQPILGHNTVFWYRQTMMQGLELLAYFRNRAPLDDSGMPKDRFSAEMPDATLATLKIQPSEPRDSAVYFCASGLPTDRDGYTFGSGTRLTVV.

This chain links TRBV5-1 with TRBJ2-5, with TRBD2 matching 8 bases. The J call could be wrong; TRBJ2-7 is a better fit for the DNA end. This CDR3 has 15 amino acids. The germline V gene encodes CDR1 SGHRS and CDR2 YFSETQ. The CDR3 here is CASSPGLVGLDEQYF. The DNA for the CDR3 is TGCGCCAGCAGCCCGGGACTAGTAGGTTTGGACGAGCAGTACTTC.

V and J are TRBV21-1 and TRBJ1-4; the table's D call TRBD1 went unverified against the DNA. TRBV21-1 is termed a pseudogene. CDR3 length equals 17 residues. The DNA of the CDR3 is TGTGCCAGCAGCTACCTGGACAGGGGGGGGGATAATGAAAAACTGTTTTTT. Translation gives CASSYLDRGGDNEKLFF.

The CDR3: CASYPIAGKGNEQFF. CDR3 DNA sequence: TGTGCCAGCTACCCCATCGCGGGGAAGGGGAATGAGCAGTTCTTC. The chain carries TRBV28 and TRBJ2-1; TRBD2 might be the D (6 bases). This CDR3 has 15 amino acids. The V gene lost 8 bases and the J gene lost 7 bases, with 21 bases spanning the gap. Germline-derived CDR1 and CDR2 are MDHEN and SYDVKM.

The chain couples TRBV18 to TRBJ2-2; D perhaps matches TRBD1 (6 bases). The CDR3 is made up of 16 amino acids. Trimming cost V 3 bases and J 0 bases, with 11 bases left between them. From germline, CDR1 is KGHSH and CDR2 LQKENI. CDR3 loop: CASSPSPGANTGELFF. The CDR3 coding sequence is TGTGCCAGCTCACCGTCCCCAGGGGCGAACACCGGGGAGCTGTTTTTT.

CDR3 nucleotide sequence: TGCGCCAGCAGCTTGGGTCGGGGACAGGAGGACAATGAGCAGTTCTTC. Protein sequence: CASSLGRGQEDNEQFF. The chain recombines TRBV5-1 with TRBJ2-1; TRBD1 aligns across 8 bases. Germline trimming cut 0 bases from V and 5 bases from J; bases unmatched to any gene: 7. Germline-derived CDR1 and CDR2 are SGHRS and YFSETQ. The CDR3 runs 16 residues.

This rearrangement joins TRBV5-6 to TRBJ2-1; possible D gene TRBD2, 6 bases. Looked up from germline, CDR1 is SGHDT and CDR2 is YYEEEE. The germline V and J ends were trimmed by 4 bases and 0 bases, with 17 bases remaining between them. The CDR3 is 17 amino acids. CDR3 region: CASSPVGRRDSYNEQFF. CDR3 nucleotides: TGTGCCAGCAGCCCGGTAGGGCGGAGGGACTCCTACAATGAGCAGTTCTTC.

The chain recombines TRBV18 with TRBJ1-2; D unclear. Germline V gene data show CDR1 as KGHSH and CDR2 as LQKENI. V lost 6 bases and J 7 bases, leaving 12 bases between the germline ends. This CDR3 comprises 12 residues. The CDR3 nucleotides are TGTGCCAGCTCCCACGACATTGGTGGCTACACCTTC. As protein: CASSHDIGGYTF. The variable domain in full, completed from reference TRBV18 and TRBJ1-2, reads NAGVMQNPRHLVRRRGQEARLRCSPMKGHSHVYWYRQLPEEGLKFMVYLQKENIIDESGMPKERFSAEFPKEGPSILRIQQVVRGDSAAYFCASSHDIGGYTFGSGTRLTVV.

V is TRBV29-1 and J is TRBJ1-4; D unclear. Germline CDR1 reads SQVTM; CDR2 reads ANQGSEA. Trimming took off 1 base at V and 0 bases at J, with 6 bases between the two ends. The CDR3 has 14 residues. CDR3 loop: CSVEGEATNEKLFF. The CDR3, as DNA: TGCAGCGTTGAAGGCGAAGCAACTAATGAAAAACTGTTTTTT. The full variable domain, in which reference TRBV29-1 and TRBJ1-4 provide the parts outside the CDR3, is SAVISQKPSRDICQRGTSLTIQCQVDSQVTMMFWYRQQPGQSLTLIATANQGSEATYESGFVIDKFPISRPNLTFSTLTVSNMSPEDSSIYLCSVEGEATNEKLFFGSGTQLSVL.

CDR3 DNA sequence: TGTGCCTGGAGTGAAGGTCTAGCGGGAGTAAGGCAGTACTTC. Translated, it gives CAWSEGLAGVRQYF. The rearrangement uses TRBV30 and TRBJ2-7, with 10 bases identical to TRBD2. J gave up 9 bases and V 1 base, and 9 bases lay outside the gene matches. The CDR3 is 14 amino acids. Germline CDR1 is GTSNPN and CDR2 is SVGIG (reference sequence).

In nucleotides, the CDR3 is TGTGCCAGTAGCCGGGGGGATCAGCCCCAGCATTTT. This gives the protein CASSRGDQPQHF. The chain carries TRBV19 and TRBJ1-5, with TRBD1 as a possible D gene (5 bases). V lost 6 bases and J lost 5, with 8 bases in between. The V gene's germline CDR1 is LNHDA and CDR2 SQIVND (reference sequence). This CDR3 region has 12 residues.

This rearrangement joins TRBV30 to TRBJ2-1; 11 bases map to TRBD2. Germline lookup yields CDR1 GTSNPN and CDR2 SVGIG (reference sequence). V was clipped by 0 bases and J by 1 base; unmatched bases: 8. The CDR3 sequence is 18 residues long. CDR3 bases: TGTGCCTGGAGTGTAGGCCGACTAGCGGGAAAATCCTACAATGAGCAGTTCTTC. This gives the protein CAWSVGRLAGKSYNEQFF.

The chain couples TRBV20-1 to TRBJ1-2; no clear D gene. CDR3 length: 9 residues. The germline CDR1 and CDR2 sequences are DFQATT and SNEGSKA (reference sequence). The V gene lost 7 bases and the J gene lost 7 bases, with 7 bases spanning the gap. The CDR3 bases are TGCAGTGTAAGCTCTGGCTACACCTTC. It yields the protein CSVSSGYTF.

This clone was seen only once. The rearrangement joins TRBV7-2 to TRBJ2-7, with D hard to call. CDR1 and CDR2 (germline): SGHTA, FQGNSA. Trimming pared 1 base from V and 3 bases from J, leaving 7 bases between. The CDR3 runs 13 residues. CDR3 residues: CASSLDSYYEQYF. DNA for the CDR3: TGTGCCAGCAGCTTAGACTCATACTACGAGCAGTACTTC. Filled out from reference TRBV7-2 and TRBJ2-7, the complete variable domain reads GAGVSQSPSNKVTEKGKDVELRCDPISGHTALYWYRQSLGQGLEFLIYFQGNSAPDKSGLPSDRFSAERTGGSVSTLTIQRTQQEDSAVYLCASSLDSYYEQYFGPGTRLTVT.

This chain uses TRBV6-4 with TRBJ2-3, with a weak D call TRBD2 (6 bases). The V end was cut by 2 bases, the J end by 0 bases, with 9 bases between. This CDR3 is 15 amino acids long. Germline assignment: CDR1 MRHNA and CDR2 SNTAGT. CDR3 protein: CASSDLGTSTDTQYF. In DNA form, the CDR3 reads TGTGCCAGCAGTGACCTGGGGACTAGCACAGATACGCAGTATTTT.

The chain uses TRBV29-1 and TRBJ1-1, with D unresolved. V lost 2 bases, J lost 4 bases, and 8 bases lay in between. In germline, CDR1 is SQVTM, CDR2 ANQGSEA. There are 12 residues in the CDR3. The CDR3 region has the DNA TGCAGCGTTGAATCCGTGGCCACTGAAGCTTTCTTT. Its translation: CSVESVATEAFF.